This T cell receptor beta chain was observed in a study of regulatory T cells in long-lasting Graves disease (dated by TCRdb to the early 2020s). Regarding the complete study: Persistent Graves' disease was defined as persistently positive TSH receptor autoantibodies together with antithyroid drug treatment for over 5 years. Patients with persistent Graves' disease were compared with patients with newly diagnosed Graves' disease using TCR sequencing and RNA sequencing of peripheral blood. The study was registered as a clinical trial and conducted in China. TCR sequencing covered some 13 persistent and approximately 20 newly diagnosed Graves' disease patients, some 33 samples in total. In the clinical cohort, patients with persistent Graves' disease had used antithyroid drugs for an average of about 10.3 years.

The junction shows trimming of 8 bases on V and 2 bases on J, and the gene matches do not reach 4 bases of it. The CDR3 has 13 amino acids, counting the end cysteine and phenylalanine. CDR3 DNA is the only sequence kept; it has 39 bases, read in frame from the first base. The CDR1 and CDR2 encoded by the germline V gene are MNHNS and SASEGT. The library was made by multiplex PCR. The sequencing machine was an Illumina HiSeq 4000. TCR beta libraries were built with iRepertoire HTBI primers and Arm-PCR amplification of CDR3 regions. Before sequencing, the PCR products went through gel purification. Under the source paper's analysis protocol: Gene usage analysis of CDR3 amino acid clonotypes used the roughly 60 TRBV and 12 to 15 TRBJ segments found across samples. COPE and FqMerger were used to merge the filtered high-quality paired reads into contigs. Contigs were aligned with BLAST to IMGT TRBV, TRBD and TRBJ reference genes, and CDR3 was defined per IMGT. Highly expanded clones were defined as clonotypes with a frequency above 0.1%. Repertoire diversity was measured by Shannon entropy, and V-J evenness by the Gini coefficient. Clonotypes shared by more than one individual were considered public. TCRdb cleaned the public reads at Q25 with fastp, built clones with MiXCR and kept in-frame beta chains. Each record represents a unique CDR3 protein, reported with the most common genes and DNA among its rows. In this record, the V and J calls reflect TCRdb's handling and not the investigators' own analysis. Present in this sample are 300,000 to 350,000 distinct CDR3 sequences, 15% to 20% of which were seen just once. The ten top clones hold over 25% of the sample.

The sample's time point label, in plain terms: persistent/refractory GD, antithyroid drugs over 5 years with positive TRAb. RNA was extracted from PBMCs in TRIzol for both TCR sequencing and RNA sequencing. The diagnosis of Graves' disease followed American Thyroid Association guidelines. Patients for the study were recruited at an endocrinology department in Xi'an, China. Each patient gave approximately 9.7 milliliters of peripheral blood, collected in an EDTA anticoagulant tube. PBMCs were isolated by Ficoll Paque Plus density gradient separation without further T cell sorting. RNA quality was checked with an Agilent 2100 Bioanalyzer and agarose gel, and concentration with a NanoDrop 2000. General conclusions and limits of the study: Sequencing and analysis were restricted to the TCR beta chain. The small sample size was acknowledged by the authors as a limitation that may reduce accuracy. Compared with newly diagnosed patients, patients with persistent Graves' disease had lower TCR Shannon entropy and fewer highly expanded clones, which suggests clonal expansion. Persistent patients shared more public clonotypes among themselves (around 3,000) than newly diagnosed patients did (about 1,000). TRBV28, TRBJ1-2 and TRBJ2-5 were preferentially used in persistent disease, while TRBV20-1 and TRBJ2-1 were favored in newly diagnosed disease. Peripheral blood alone was examined, since thyroid tissue, which constituted the primary lesion, could not be accessed.

This clonotype was recorded many times. The antigen it recognizes is unknown. No base quality information exists; no much larger clone differs at one position. The clonotype was recovered from a female donor with Graves disease. The rearrangement joined TRBV6-1 to TRBJ2-7; 9 bases in between match TRBD1. This sample comprised peripheral blood mononuclear cells (PBMCs), obtained when the disease was refractory, from a patient treated with antithyroid drugs. CDR3 protein: CASGTGITYEQYF. The sequenced DNA is TGTGCCAGCGGGACAGGGATTACCTACGAGCAGTACTTC.